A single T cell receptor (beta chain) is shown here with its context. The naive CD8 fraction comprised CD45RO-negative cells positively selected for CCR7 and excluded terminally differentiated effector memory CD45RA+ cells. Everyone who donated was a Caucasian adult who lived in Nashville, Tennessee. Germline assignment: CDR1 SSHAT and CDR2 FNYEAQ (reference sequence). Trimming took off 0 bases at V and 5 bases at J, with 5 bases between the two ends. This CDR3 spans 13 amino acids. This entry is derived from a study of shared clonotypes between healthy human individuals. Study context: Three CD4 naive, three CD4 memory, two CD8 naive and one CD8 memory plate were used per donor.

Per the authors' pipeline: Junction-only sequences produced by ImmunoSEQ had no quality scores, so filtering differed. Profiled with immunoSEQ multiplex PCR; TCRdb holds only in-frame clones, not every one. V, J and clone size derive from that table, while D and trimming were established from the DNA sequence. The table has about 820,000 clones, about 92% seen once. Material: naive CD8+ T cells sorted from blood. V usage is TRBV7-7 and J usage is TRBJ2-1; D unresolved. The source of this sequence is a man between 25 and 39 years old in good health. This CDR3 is CASSLAAHNEQFF. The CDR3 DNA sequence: TGTGCCAGCAGCTTAGCGGCACACAATGAGCAGTTCTTC.